This T cell receptor (beta chain) was recovered during a study of cytomegalovirus exposure and HLA in healthy donors. Primers included in the PCR were 60 Vbeta and 13 Jbeta primers. The repertoire was sequenced with immunoSEQ multiplex PCR; TCRdb's copy has only in-frame clones and lacks some. The repertoire holds tens of thousands of clones, with about two thirds as singletons. Study results and caveats: Accurate HLA-A and HLA-B prediction from TCR beta sequences was reported for most subjects.

On this clone: What it binds is not known.

V was cut by 2 bases and J by 5 bases, with 8 bases left in between. The CDR3 length is 13 residues. The germline gives CDR1 MNHNY, CDR2 SVGAGI (reference sequence). The rearrangement links TRBV6-6 to TRBJ2-3, with no clear D. The clonotype comes from a man aged 55 to 69 in good health and CMV-seronegative. The sample consisted of PBMCs. The CDR3, as DNA: TGTGCCAGCAGTTACGCCCCAGAAGATACGCAGTATTTT. Translation: CASSYAPEDTQYF.